The clone carrying this TCR beta chain was counted a few times. Its cognate antigen is unknown. The data originate from a study of T cell repertoires in cytomegalovirus infection. Turning to the study itself: Both recently identified HLA-C-restricted and well-studied HLA-B-restricted CMV epitopes were used in the study. Matching HLA type, along with CMV infection, was indicated by public TCR beta signatures.

MiXCR, applied by TCRdb to the reads, yields one record per CDR3 protein. The table records 230,000 or so distinct CDR3 sequences, about 40% of them present only once. Whole-study results and caveats: Accumulated public TCR beta family frequency recognized individuals carrying CMV together with the relevant HLA. CMV-specific HLA-C-restricted TCR beta clonotypes dominated the ex vivo response.

With 5 bases clipped from V and 7 bases from J, the junction kept 5 bases outside the gene matches. This CDR3 spans 15 amino acids. CDR1 is SGHNT, CDR2 YYREEE, per germline (reference sequence). The clonotype was recovered from a human donor in good health (CMV status not recorded). Some clones in this sample may be carry-over from other donors' samples. Sequenced here: CD8+ T cells from cultured PBMCs, sampled from culture after CMV antigen stimulation. The rearrangement joins TRBV5-4 to TRBJ2-1; 14 nucleotides agree with TRBD2. CDR3 residues: CASSPGTSGSNEQFF. Here the CDR3 DNA reads TGTGCCAGCAGTCCAGGGACTAGCGGGAGTAATGAGCAGTTCTTC. Filled out from reference TRBV5-4 and TRBJ2-1, the complete variable domain reads ETGVTQSPTHLIKTRGQQVTLRCSSQSGHNTVSWYQQALGQGPQFIFQYYREEENGRGNFPPRFSGLQFPNYSSELNVNALELDDSALYLCASSPGTSGSNEQFFGPGTRLTVL.